A selection of T cell receptor beta chains follows, all from one sample in a study of cytomegalovirus exposure and HLA in healthy donors. The method was immunoSEQ multiplex PCR; TCRdb's version includes in-frame clones alone and lacks a portion of them. The data show 95,000 to 150,000 clones, roughly 70% seen once. Sequencing was done on a sample of PBMCs. These receptors were collected from a middle-aged woman in good health and CMV-seropositive. The CDR3 runs from the conserved cysteine through the conserved F or W. Fields, in order: clone size, D gene, V gene, J gene, CDR3 DNA, CDR3 protein. A D gene is named only where the DNA matches it firmly. Where a row states a size, it is once, few, many or the class of an expanded clone; other rows omit it.

-	TRBD2	TRBV5-6	TRBJ2-1	TGTGCCAGCAGCTTGGCCGCTAGCGGGACCCACAATGAGCAGTTCTTC	CASSLAASGTHNEQFF
-	-	TRBV7-6	TRBJ1-5	TGTGCCAGCAGCCCTAGCGGGGGAGGGGCACAGAATCAGCCCCAGCATTTT	CASSPSGGGAQNQPQHF
-	TRBD2	TRBV7-2	TRBJ2-1	TGTGCCAGCAGCCCGGGACTAGCGTACAATGAGCAGTTCTTC	CASSPGLAYNEQFF
-	TRBD1	TRBV7-2	TRBJ1-5	TGTGCCAGCAGCCCGGGGGACACAGGGGGCAATCAGCCCCAGCATTTT	CASSPGDTGGNQPQHF
-	TRBD1	TRBV5-6	TRBJ1-4	TGTGCCAGCAGCCAACCGAGACAGGGTAATGAAAAACTGTTTTTT	CASSQPRQGNEKLFF
-	-	TRBV2	TRBJ2-3	TGTGCCAGCAGTTTAATCCCTCTGGGAGAGGCCCGGAATGATGATACGCAGTATTTT	CASSLIPLGEARNDDTQYF
-	TRBD1	TRBV10-3	TRBJ2-7	TGTGCCATGTCTCCGGGACAGGGTCTCTCCTACGAGCAGTACTTC	CAMSPGQGLSYEQYF
-	TRBD1	TRBV29-1	TRBJ2-1	TGCAGCGGTTTTTCGGACAGGGGTGGGAATGAGCAGTTCTTC	CSGFSDRGGNEQFF
-	-	TRBV29-1	TRBJ1-3	TGCAGCGTTAATCAAGGGGTAGGAAACACCATATATTTT	CSVNQGVGNTIYF
-	-	TRBV28	TRBJ2-1	TGTGCCAGCAGTTTAGGGCCCTCCTACAATGAGCAGTTCTTC	CASSLGPSYNEQFF
-	-	TRBV5-1	TRBJ2-7	TGCGCCAGCAGCGAGAACTACGAGCAGTACTTC	CASSENYEQYF
-	-	TRBV11-1	TRBJ2-2	TGTGCCAGCAGCACCGGCAGGTTCGGGGACACCGGGGAGCTGTTTTTT	CASSTGRFGDTGELFF
once	TRBD2	TRBV15	TRBJ2-1	TGTGCCACCAGCAGAGATTTAGGACTAGCGGGAGGGCCGGACAATGAGCAGTTCTTC	CATSRDLGLAGGPDNEQFF
few	-	TRBV27	TRBJ2-7	TGTGCCAGCAGTTTATCAAAAGTGAGCTCCTACGAGCAGTACTTC	CASSLSKVSSYEQYF
-	-	TRBV7-3	TRBJ2-1	TGTGCCAGCAGCTTAACTGGGCGTCAGGGCAATGAGCAGTTCTTC	CASSLTGRQGNEQFF
-	TRBD1	TRBV28	TRBJ1-2	TGTGCCAGCAGTGCTACCAGGGGGCGCAACTATGGCTACACCTTC	CASSATRGRNYGYTF
-	-	TRBV7-6	TRBJ2-1	TGTGCCAGCAGCTTATATCCGGGTAGCGCTAATGAGCAGTTCTTC	CASSLYPGSANEQFF
-	TRBD1	TRBV11-1	TRBJ2-7	TGTGCCAGCAGCTTAGGACGTGGGACAGGAAGCACCTACGAGCAGTACTTC	CASSLGRGTGSTYEQYF
-	-	TRBV19	TRBJ2-1	TGTGCCAGTAGTATCGTGGGGGGAGTGAATGAGCAGTTCTTC	CASSIVGGVNEQFF
few	-	TRBV18	TRBJ1-1	TGTGCCAGCTCACCACCATCATCGGGCGGGACTGAAGCTTTCTTT	CASSPPSSGGTEAFF